Following are 25 T cell receptor beta chains from one sample sequenced in a study of cytomegalovirus exposure and HLA in healthy donors. The PCR ran on 60 Vbeta and 13 Jbeta primers. Using immunoSEQ multiplex PCR, the repertoire was profiled, and TCRdb retains in-frame clones only, with some absent. The sample lists some 150,000 clones, roughly 77% occurring once. Sequencing used PBMCs. Source of these receptors: a human donor in good health.

The chain carries TRBV7-3 and TRBJ2-1, with D tentatively TRBD2 (5 bases). The germline gives CDR1 SGHTA, CDR2 FQGTGA. This CDR3 comprises 15 residues. V shed 4 bases and J shed 7 bases, with 17 bases lying between them. This chain's CDR3 is CASSSLASTYNEQFF. CDR3 nucleotides: TGTGCCAGCAGCTCTCTAGCATCGACTTATAATGAGCAGTTCTTC.

This rearrangement joins TRBV5-4 to TRBJ2-3; D is perhaps TRBD1 (6 bases). The V gene lost 2 bases and the J gene lost 1 base, with 11 bases spanning the gap. Per the germline V gene, CDR1 is SGHNT and CDR2 is YYREEE (reference sequence). This CDR3 region has 15 residues. The CDR3 loop is CASSLFRGGTDTQYF. The CDR3 nucleotides are TGTGCCAGCAGCTTATTCAGGGGAGGCACAGATACGCAGTATTTT. The variable domain in full, with the rest retrieved from reference TRBV5-4 and TRBJ2-3, is ETGVTQSPTHLIKTRGQQVTLRCSSQSGHNTVSWYQQALGQGPQFIFQYYREEENGRGNFPPRFSGLQFPNYSSELNVNALELDDSALYLCASSLFRGGTDTQYFGPGTRLTVL.

V and J are TRBV6-5 and TRBJ2-5, with D perhaps matching TRBD2 (6 bases). The V gene's germline CDR1 is MNHEY and CDR2 SVGAGI. Trimming cost V 2 bases and J 4 bases, with 11 bases left between them. The CDR3 is 14 residues long. This CDR3 reads CASSYTRESETQYF. In DNA, the CDR3 is TGTGCCAGCAGTTACACCCGGGAGTCAGAGACCCAGTACTTC.

The gene calls are TRBV11-1 and TRBJ2-7, with 7 nucleotides matching TRBD1. V lost 4 bases and J lost 0; bases outside the gene matches: 0. Germline V gene data show CDR1 as SGHAT and CDR2 as FQDESV (reference sequence). CDR3 length: 13 amino acids. In DNA, the CDR3 is TGTGCCAGCAGCTGGGACAGCTCCTACGAGCAGTACTTC. Protein product: CASSWDSSYEQYF.

V usage is TRBV10-1 and J usage is TRBJ2-1; D possibly corresponds to TRBD2 (5 bases). The V gene lost 8 bases and the J gene lost 10 bases, with 24 bases spanning the gap. The germline gives CDR1 WNHNN, CDR2 SYGVQD (reference sequence). This CDR3 contains 15 residues. CDR3 protein: CASRPTGASTREQFF. In DNA, the CDR3 is TGCGCCAGCCGTCCCACCGGTGCTAGCACTCGCGAGCAGTTCTTC.

The chain uses TRBV30 and TRBJ1-2, with a possible D match to TRBD1 (6 bases). Deletions cut 2 bases from V and 5 bases from J, with 15 bases between. CDR1 is GTSNPN, CDR2 SVGIG, per germline (reference sequence). The CDR3 sequence is 14 residues long. CDR3: CAWSPPGVYYGYTF. CDR3 nucleotide sequence: TGTGCCTGGAGTCCCCCAGGGGTTTATTATGGCTACACCTTC.

V gene TRBV19 combines with J gene TRBJ2-1, with 8 bases that match TRBD2. Germline trimming cut 5 bases from V and 3 bases from J; bases unmatched to any gene: 6. The CDR3 is made up of 15 amino acids. The germline V gene has CDR1 LNHDA and CDR2 SQIVND (reference sequence). CDR3 in amino acids: CASSVASGYYNEQFF. CDR3 DNA: TGTGCCAGTAGTGTCGCTAGCGGGTACTACAATGAGCAGTTCTTC.

The chain combines TRBV19 with TRBJ2-2, with D maybe TRBD2 (6 bases). V lost 5 bases and J 7 bases, leaving 17 bases between the germline ends. This CDR3 is 15 amino acids long. Germline lookup yields CDR1 LNHDA and CDR2 SQIVND (reference sequence). CDR3 nucleotide sequence: TGTGCCAGTAGTCTCGGGACTCCCGGCGGCGGGGAGCTGTTTTTT. It specifies CASSLGTPGGGELFF.

The rearrangement uses TRBV7-8 and TRBJ2-3; 7 bases are a match to TRBD2. Germline V gives CDR1 SGHVS, CDR2 FQNEAQ. Unmatched junction bases numbered 10, after V lost 7 bases and J lost 0 bases. The CDR3 consists of 16 residues. The CDR3 reads CASIPLRGVSTDTQYF. Here the CDR3 DNA reads TGTGCCAGCATCCCCCTCCGGGGGGTAAGCACAGATACGCAGTATTTT.

The rearrangement uses TRBV6-6 and TRBJ1-2; TRBD1 might be the D (5 bases). V was trimmed by 4 bases and J by 8 bases, leaving 17 bases between them. CDR1 MNHNY and CDR2 SVGAGI come from the germline V gene (reference sequence). The CDR3 loop spans 14 amino acids. The CDR3 here is CASSWAGEGTGYTF. The CDR3 DNA is TGTGCCAGCAGTTGGGCGGGGGAGGGGACGGGCTACACCTTC.

This clone was found a few times. The chain couples TRBV28 to TRBJ2-7, with 7 bases matching TRBD2. Per germline, CDR1 MDHEN and CDR2 SYDVKM. The CDR3 totals 14 residues. V was clipped by 6 bases and J by 4 bases; unmatched bases: 9. The CDR3 nucleotides are TGTGCCAGCAGCCCGACTAGGGGACTATACGAGCAGTACTTC. It specifies CASSPTRGLYEQYF.

The genes are TRBV6-1 and TRBJ2-7, with 12 positions matching TRBD2. The CDR3 totals 16 residues. CDR1 MNHNS and CDR2 SASEGT come from the germline V gene. The trim removed 0 bases at V and 4 bases at J, leaving 4 bases unmatched. For the CDR3, the DNA is TGTGCCAGCAGTGAAGCGATGGGACTAGCGGGTTACGAGCAGTACTTC. Protein: CASSEAMGLAGYEQYF.

The chain joins TRBV2 to TRBJ2-5, with 7 bases lining up with TRBD1. Germline V gene lookup returns CDR1 SNHLY and CDR2 FYNNEI. V was pared by 6 bases and J by 4 bases, with 11 bases of the junction left unmatched. CDR3 length: 15 residues. CDR3 amino acids: CASSPTNRGGETQYF. The CDR3 coding sequence is TGTGCCAGCAGCCCTACAAACAGGGGCGGAGAGACCCAGTACTTC.

This rearrangement joins TRBV19 to TRBJ1-3; 11 nucleotides align to TRBD1. Germline V gene data show CDR1 as LNHDA and CDR2 as SQIVND (reference sequence). The CDR3 totals 17 residues. The J segment lost 0 bases and the V segment lost 1 base, leaving 2 bases of the junction unmatched. CDR3 amino acids: CASSIAGTGGSGNTIYF. Written as DNA, the CDR3 is TGTGCCAGTAGTATAGCAGGGACAGGGGGCTCTGGAAACACCATATATTTT.

The chain links TRBV28 to TRBJ1-5, with 9 bases lining up with TRBD1. The CDR3 sequence is 15 residues long. V gave up 6 bases and J gave up 7 bases; unmatched junction bases: 10. CDR1 is MDHEN and CDR2 is SYDVKM in the germline V gene. In DNA, the CDR3 is TGTGCCAGCAGCTTGACAGGGGGGGGACACCAGCCCCAGCATTTT. Translating it yields CASSLTGGGHQPQHF.

The V call is TRBV27, the J call TRBJ1-1, with a weak D call TRBD1 (5 bases). This CDR3 contains 15 residues. Per germline, CDR1 MNHEY and CDR2 SMNVEV (reference sequence). V lost 7 bases and J 0 bases, leaving 15 bases between the germline ends. The CDR3 protein is CASTNRPAMNTEAFF. The CDR3 region has the DNA TGTGCCAGCACTAACAGGCCTGCGATGAACACTGAAGCTTTCTTT.

The chain combines TRBV5-1 with TRBJ1-5, with D possibly TRBD1 on 6 matching bases. This CDR3 spans 15 amino acids. Germline V gene lookup returns CDR1 SGHRS and CDR2 YFSETQ. V lost 3 bases to trimming and J lost 0 bases, with 10 bases between them. The CDR3 is CASSSSDSSNQPQHF. CDR3 DNA sequence: TGCGCCAGCAGCTCATCGGACAGTAGCAATCAGCCCCAGCATTTT.

The rearrangement uses TRBV27 and TRBJ2-1, with 11 nucleotides matching TRBD2. Germline CDR1 reads MNHEY; CDR2 reads SMNVEV (reference sequence). Losses at the gene ends were 5 bases for V and 6 bases for J; bases not matched to a gene: 12. This CDR3 spans 17 amino acids. The chain's CDR3 is CASSNIFAGLAANEQFF. The DNA of the CDR3 is TGTGCCAGCAGTAATATATTCGCGGGACTAGCGGCCAATGAGCAGTTCTTC.

V usage is TRBV19 and J usage is TRBJ2-6; D remains ambiguous. This CDR3 is built from 16 residues. Per the germline V gene, CDR1 is LNHDA and CDR2 is SQIVND (reference sequence). V lost 4 bases and J 0 bases, leaving 10 bases between the germline ends. The CDR3 sequence is CASSRSEFSGANVLTF. DNA of the CDR3: TGTGCCAGTAGTAGGTCAGAATTCTCTGGGGCCAACGTCCTGACTTTC.

The chain joins TRBV9 to TRBJ1-2; 7 nucleotides line up with TRBD1. The CDR3 is 14 amino acids. Germline loops: CDR1 SGDLS, CDR2 YYNGEE. Trimming took 1 base from V and 7 from J; bases not matched to a gene: 7. Here the CDR3 reads CASSVFLDRAGYTF. The CDR3 DNA follows: TGTGCCAGCAGCGTATTCCTAGACAGGGCTGGCTACACCTTC.

The chain couples TRBV15 to TRBJ2-2; 14 nucleotides align to TRBD2. This CDR3 region has 15 residues. Germline CDR1 and CDR2: LNHNV and YYDKDF (reference sequence). V dropped 11 bases and J dropped 5; count of bases not matched to a gene: 7. CDR3 residues: CASRLAGGRTGELFF. CDR3 coding DNA: TGTGCCTCCCGACTAGCGGGGGGGCGGACCGGGGAGCTGTTTTTT.

The chain couples TRBV7-6 to TRBJ1-1, with 8 bases matching TRBD1. Per germline, CDR1 SGHVS and CDR2 FNYEAQ. The CDR3 is 13 residues long. V shed 4 bases and J 11 bases; nucleotides not matched to a gene: 9. The CDR3 reads CASSSRTGLGAFF. CDR3 DNA sequence: TGTGCCAGCAGCTCTCGGACAGGGTTGGGTGCTTTCTTT.

This clone was counted a few times. This chain joins TRBV19 and TRBJ2-3; tentatively, D is TRBD2 (6 bases). The germline V gene encodes CDR1 LNHDA and CDR2 SQIVND (reference sequence). Trimming removed 1 base from V and 5 bases from J, with 16 bases in between. This CDR3 has 16 amino acids. The CDR3 spells CASSIVRVGGIDTQYF. The DNA of the CDR3 is TGTGCCAGTAGTATAGTCCGGGTTGGGGGGATAGATACGCAGTATTTT.

The rearrangement links TRBV7-2 to TRBJ1-1; D remains unclear. Trimming took off 3 bases at V and 0 bases at J, with 11 bases between the two ends. The CDR3 loop spans 15 amino acids. The germline gives CDR1 SGHTA, CDR2 FQGNSA. The CDR3 reads CASSFNRNMNTEAFF. CDR3 nucleotides: TGTGCCAGCAGCTTTAACAGAAACATGAACACTGAAGCTTTCTTT.

The chain is built from TRBV28 and TRBJ1-2, with D possibly being TRBD1 (6 bases). Trimming cost V 10 bases and J 7 bases, with 22 bases left between them. Germline lookup yields CDR1 MDHEN and CDR2 SYDVKM. This CDR3 contains 14 residues. Here the CDR3 reads CATWTVHVTGGYTF. In DNA, the CDR3 is TGTGCCACGTGGACAGTACATGTCACTGGTGGCTACACCTTC.